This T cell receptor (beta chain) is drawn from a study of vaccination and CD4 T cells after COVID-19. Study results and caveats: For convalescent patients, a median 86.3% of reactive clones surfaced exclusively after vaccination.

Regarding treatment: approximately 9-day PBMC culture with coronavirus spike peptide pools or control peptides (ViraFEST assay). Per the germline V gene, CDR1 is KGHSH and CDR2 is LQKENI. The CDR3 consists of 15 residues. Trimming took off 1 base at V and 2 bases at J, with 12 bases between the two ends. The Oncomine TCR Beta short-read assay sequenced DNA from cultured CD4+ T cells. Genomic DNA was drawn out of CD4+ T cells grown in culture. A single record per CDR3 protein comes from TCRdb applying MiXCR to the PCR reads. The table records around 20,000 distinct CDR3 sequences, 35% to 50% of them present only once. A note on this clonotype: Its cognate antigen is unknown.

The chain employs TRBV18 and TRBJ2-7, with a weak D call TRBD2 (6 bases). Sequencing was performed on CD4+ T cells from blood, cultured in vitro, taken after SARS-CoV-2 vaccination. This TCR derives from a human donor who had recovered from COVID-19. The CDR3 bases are TGTGCCAGCTCACCACTTCGGGACTCCACCTACGAGCAGTACTTC. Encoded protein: CASSPLRDSTYEQYF.